Below are 25 T cell receptor beta chains sequenced from a single sample in a study of cytomegalovirus exposure and HLA in healthy donors. Primers for the PCR totalled 60 Vbeta and 13 Jbeta. Libraries were prepared by immunoSEQ multiplex PCR; TCRdb keeps only in-frame clonotypes and omits some of them. Here the sample spans tens of thousands of clones, about two thirds being singletons. The sample consisted of PBMCs. Receptors were obtained from a woman between 45 and 65 years old in good health and CMV-seropositive.

This clone has only one observation. In this CDR3 the conserved last residue, phenylalanine or tryptophan, is missing, so a read error is likely. The limits of the CDR3 on the DNA are not certain, so only TCRdb's listed CDR3 is given. The V gene is TRBV11-2, the J gene TRBJ2-7; TRBD1, the D gene given by the table, was not confirmed from the DNA. The CDR3 numbers 12 amino acids, ends counted. The germline V gene encodes CDR1 SGHAT and CDR2 FQNNGV. The CDR3 spells CASSHQDRGTSL.

CDR3 protein: CASSLQGHNNEQFF. The CDR3 DNA reads as TGTGCCAGCAGCCTACAGGGGCACAACAATGAGCAGTTCTTC. This chain links TRBV7-7 with TRBJ2-1, with 7 bases matching TRBD1. After removal of 5 bases from V and 5 bases from J, the junction contained 6 bases not matched to a gene. This CDR3 is built from 14 residues. Germline CDR1 reads SSHAT; CDR2 reads FNYEAQ (reference sequence). The whole variable domain, remainder taken from reference TRBV7-7 and TRBJ2-1, is GAGVSQSPRYKVTKRGQDVTLRCDPISSHATLYWYQQALGQGPEFLTYFNYEAQPDKSGLPSDRFSAERPEGSISTLTIQRTEQRDSAMYRCASSLQGHNNEQFFGPGTRLTVL.

The J gene is TRBJ1-1, the V gene TRBV4-2; a possible D gene is TRBD1 (5 bases). The V gene's germline CDR1 is LGHNA and CDR2 YNFKEQ. Trimming took 0 bases from V and 8 from J, leaving 16 bases between them. The CDR3 totals 15 residues. CDR3 nucleotide sequence: TGTGCCAGCAGCCAAGATAGGGAAGGGGCTGAAGAAGCTTTCTTT. Residues: CASSQDREGAEEAFF.

The V call is TRBV7-9, the J call TRBJ2-2; 8 bases match TRBD1. Germline V lookup: CDR1 SEHNR, CDR2 FQNEAQ (reference sequence). This CDR3 has 16 residues. The trim removed 4 bases at V and 6 bases at J, leaving 10 bases unmatched. The CDR3 DNA reads TGTGCCAGCAGCTCGACGGGGCAGGGGGCACCCGGGGAGCTGTTTTTT. Protein sequence: CASSSTGQGAPGELFF.

The chain employs TRBV7-7 and TRBJ2-6, with TRBD2 as a possible D gene (5 bases). Trimming removed 4 bases at V and 4 bases at J, with 14 bases between. CDR3 size: 16 residues. Germline-derived CDR1 and CDR2 are SSHAT and FNYEAQ (reference sequence). For the CDR3, the DNA is TGTGCCAGCAGCTCGGAGGACGGACCGGGGGCCAACGTCCTGACTTTC. As protein: CASSSEDGPGANVLTF.

The V call is TRBV9, the J call TRBJ1-2, with TRBD1 as a possible D gene (5 bases). Trimming stripped 4 bases from V and 6 bases from J, with 16 bases between. CDR1 is SGDLS and CDR2 is YYNGEE in the germline V gene. The CDR3 runs to 14 residues. CDR3 coding DNA: TGTGCCAGCAGCTCCCGGGGAGGCAGGGATGGCTACACCTTC. Protein sequence: CASSSRGGRDGYTF. Looking up the rest from reference TRBV9 and TRBJ1-2 gives the full variable domain: DSGVTQTPKHLITATGQRVTLRCSPRSGDLSVYWYQQSLDQGLQFLIQYYNGEERAKGNILERFSAQQFPDLHSELNLSSLELGDSALYFCASSSRGGRDGYTFGSGTRLTVV.

The chain joins TRBV6-1 to TRBJ2-5, with 11 positions matching TRBD1. With 7 bases clipped from V and 4 bases from J, the junction kept 8 bases outside the gene matches. The V gene's germline CDR1 is MNHNS and CDR2 SASEGT. This CDR3 has 15 residues. The CDR3 nucleotides read TGTGCCAGCAAATTCTCCGGACAGGGGGCAGAGACCCAGTACTTC. Protein: CASKFSGQGAETQYF.

V and J are TRBV19 and TRBJ2-2; a possible D gene is TRBD1 (7 bases). Per germline, CDR1 LNHDA and CDR2 SQIVND (reference sequence). This CDR3 comprises 16 residues. The ends were cut back, 5 bases at V and 1 base at J, with 14 bases in the middle. CDR3 DNA: TGTGCCAGTAGTGGGGCGGGGACAGTGAACACCGGGGAGCTGTTTTTT. Encoded protein: CASSGAGTVNTGELFF.

This sequence joins TRBV19 and TRBJ1-5, with no clear D. The germline V gene encodes CDR1 LNHDA and CDR2 SQIVND (reference sequence). Trimming took 9 bases from V and 3 from J, leaving 18 bases between them. CDR3 length: 15 residues. The CDR3 region is CASARFRVLNQPQHF. The CDR3 bases are TGTGCCAGCGCGAGGTTTCGGGTTCTCAATCAGCCCCAGCATTTT.

The genes are TRBV9 and TRBJ2-1; tentative D call: TRBD1 (6 bases). The CDR3 is 16 residues long. In germline, CDR1 is SGDLS, CDR2 YYNGEE. The V end lost 3 bases, the J end lost 6 bases, and 19 bases lay between the germline ends. The CDR3 here is CASSEQGLLFSNEQFF. The CDR3 DNA reads TGTGCCAGCAGCGAACAGGGCCTTCTTTTCTCCAATGAGCAGTTCTTC. Using reference TRBV9 and TRBJ2-1 for the parts outside the CDR3, the full variable domain is DSGVTQTPKHLITATGQRVTLRCSPRSGDLSVYWYQQSLDQGLQFLIQYYNGEERAKGNILERFSAQQFPDLHSELNLSSLELGDSALYFCASSEQGLLFSNEQFFGPGTRLTVL.

The chain uses TRBV6-6 and TRBJ2-5; TRBD2 might be the D (6 bases). CDR3 length: 14 amino acids. The V and J ends lost 0 bases and 1 base respectively, with 6 bases between them. The V gene's germline CDR1 is MNHNY and CDR2 SVGAGI (reference sequence). This CDR3 reads CASSYSRGQETQYF. The CDR3 bases are TGTGCCAGCAGTTACTCGCGGGGCCAAGAGACCCAGTACTTC.

This clone was observed a few times. Germline is not matched at one junction end, which may reflect a read error. The chain uses TRBV11-2 and TRBJ1-2; 7 bases agree with TRBD1. Germline assignment: CDR1 SGHAT and CDR2 FQNNGV. The CDR3 consists of 12 residues. The CDR3 sequence is CASSFQPPGQVF. CDR3 in DNA: TGTGCCAGCAGCTTTCAACCCCCAGGACAGGTCTTC.

This clone was observed a handful of times. At one boundary the junction diverges from the germline segment, which might be a read error. The chain links TRBV6-5 to TRBJ2-4; D is possibly TRBD2 (5 bases). This CDR3 is built from 8 residues. Germline V gene sequence: CDR1 MNHEY, CDR2 SVGAGI. CDR3 coding DNA: TGTGCCAGCACCGAGCGGCACTTC. Translation gives CASTERHF.

Only one count was recorded for this clone. The V and J genes are TRBV12-5 and TRBJ1-6; D is unresolved. The CDR3 runs 13 residues. The germline V gene encodes CDR1 LGHNT and CDR2 FRNRAP. V lost 1 base and J 9 bases, leaving 7 bases between the germline ends. CDR3 loop: CASGLEASSPLHF. The DNA for the CDR3 is TGTGCTAGTGGTTTGGAGGCTAGTTCACCCCTCCACTTT. The full variable domain, with the rest looked up from reference TRBV12-5 and TRBJ1-6, is DARVTQTPRHKVTEMGQEVTMRCQPILGHNTVFWYRQTMMQGLELLAYFRNRAPLDDSGMPKDRFSAEMPDATLATLKIQPSEPRDSAVYFCASGLEASSPLHFGNGTRLTVT.

The chain is built from TRBV11-3 and TRBJ2-3; weak D call: TRBD2 (6 bases). Trimming cost V 4 bases and J 0 bases, with 14 bases left between them. The CDR3 spans 16 residues. Germline loops: CDR1 SGHNT, CDR2 YENEEA. CDR3 sequence (DNA): TGTGCCAGCAGCTGGAGGATTAGCGGCAGCACAGATACGCAGTATTTT. It specifies CASSWRISGSTDTQYF.

The chain uses TRBV7-3 and TRBJ2-3, with D uncertain. Germline loops: CDR1 SGHTA, CDR2 FQGTGA. The length of the CDR3 is 15 residues. V was cut by 2 bases and J by 0 bases, with 9 bases left in between. As DNA, the CDR3 is TGTGCCAGCAGCTTATGGCAGGATAGCACAGATACGCAGTATTTT. Its translation: CASSLWQDSTDTQYF. Filled out from reference TRBV7-3 and TRBJ2-3, the complete variable domain reads GAGVSQTPSNKVTEKGKYVELRCDPISGHTALYWYRQSLGQGPEFLIYFQGTGAADDSGLPNDRFFAVRPEGSVSTLKIQRTERGDSAVYLCASSLWQDSTDTQYFGPGTRLTVL.

The rearrangement joins TRBV27 to TRBJ2-7, with a tentative D call TRBD2 (5 bases). V shed 4 bases and J shed 1 base, with 17 bases lying between them. This CDR3 region has 16 residues. The germline V gene encodes CDR1 MNHEY and CDR2 SMNVEV (reference sequence). In nucleotides, the CDR3 is TGTGCCAGCAGTTCCATAAGACGGACTGATTCCTACGAGCAGTACGTC. Its protein is CASSSIRRTDSYEQYV.

The V and J genes are TRBV2 and TRBJ1-2, with 8 nucleotides matching TRBD1. Germline CDR1 SNHLY, CDR2 FYNNEI. After removal of 6 bases from V and 4 bases from J, the junction contained 19 bases not matched to a gene. This CDR3 has 18 amino acids. The CDR3 spells CASSAPTDRDLLSYGYTF. The CDR3 nucleotides read TGTGCCAGCAGCGCACCCACGGACAGGGACCTCCTAAGCTATGGCTACACCTTC.

The rearrangement uses TRBV7-2 and TRBJ2-7, with D possibly TRBD1 on 6 matching bases. Between the trimmed V and J ends, which lost 6 bases and 4 bases, there was a span of 7 bases. The CDR3 length is 11 residues. Germline CDR1 reads SGHTA; CDR2 reads FQGNSA. As DNA, the CDR3 is TGTGCCAGCAGTGACAGGTACGAGCAGTACGTC. It yields the protein CASSDRYEQYV.

The V and J genes are TRBV6-6 and TRBJ2-1, with D perhaps TRBD2 (5 bases). Germline V CDR1 and CDR2: MNHNY, SVGAGI (reference sequence). V lost 2 bases to trimming and J lost 5 bases, with 10 bases between them. This CDR3 region has 14 residues. CDR3 loop: CASSYRLSHNEQFF. The CDR3, as DNA: TGTGCCAGCAGTTACCGACTATCCCACAATGAGCAGTTCTTC.

There are a few counts of this clone. This chain links TRBV5-1 with TRBJ2-4; TRBD1 matches at 11 bases. The length of the CDR3 is 15 residues. J lost 8 bases, V lost 5 bases, and 9 bases had no gene match. The germline V gene encodes CDR1 SGHRS and CDR2 YFSETQ. This CDR3 is CASSSIAGQGDIQYF. The CDR3 DNA sequence: TGCGCCAGCAGTTCAATCGCGGGACAGGGGGACATTCAGTACTTC.

V is TRBV6-4 and J is TRBJ2-5, with a weak D call TRBD2 (5 bases). V gave up 2 bases and J gave up 5 bases, with 15 bases separating them. This CDR3 is built from 15 residues. In germline, CDR1 is MRHNA, CDR2 SNTAGT. This chain's CDR3 is CASSDGGSLRETQYF. CDR3 nucleotide sequence: TGTGCCAGCAGTGACGGAGGCTCCTTACGGGAGACCCAGTACTTC.

This clone appeared a few times. The chain uses TRBV7-2 and TRBJ1-6; TRBD1 is a possible D gene (6 bases). The CDR3 covers 16 residues. V dropped 7 bases and J dropped 0 bases, with 13 bases sitting between them. Per the germline V gene, CDR1 is SGHTA and CDR2 is FQGNSA. The CDR3 sequence: CASILDSSSYNSPLHF. The CDR3 DNA is TGTGCCAGCATCCTGGACAGCAGCTCCTATAATTCACCCCTCCACTTT.

The chain employs TRBV5-4 and TRBJ2-3; 8 bases are a match to TRBD2. Germline loops: CDR1 SGHNT, CDR2 YYREEE (reference sequence). V was clipped by 4 bases and J by 1 base; unmatched bases: 8. CDR3 length: 16 residues. The CDR3 sequence is CASSREGGRGTDTQYF. The CDR3 DNA follows: TGTGCCAGCAGCCGGGAGGGGGGAAGGGGCACAGATACGCAGTATTTT.

The CDR3 here is CASSPKTENIQYF. The CDR3 bases are TGTGCCAGTAGTCCAAAGACAGAAAACATTCAGTACTTC. This sequence joins TRBV19 and TRBJ2-4, with D possibly being TRBD1 (5 bases). CDR3 length equals 13 residues. Germline-derived CDR1 and CDR2 are LNHDA and SQIVND (reference sequence). The V gene lost 5 bases and the J gene lost 5 bases, with 10 bases spanning the gap. The entire variable domain, with the rest obtained from reference TRBV19 and TRBJ2-4, is as follows: DGGITQSPKYLFRKEGQNVTLSCEQNLNHDAMYWYRQDPGQGLRLIYYSQIVNDFQKGDIAEGYSVSREKKESFPLTVTSAQKNPTAFYLCASSPKTENIQYFGAGTRLSVL.